This T cell receptor (beta chain) was retrieved from a study of CD8+CD57+ T cells in acquired aplastic anemia. For sequencing, patients were chosen who had shown expansion of CD8+CD57+ cells by flow cytometry. TCR beta VDJ and CDR3 were profiled, and genomic DNA was the template. MiXCR, run by TCRdb on the reads, gives a single entry per CDR3 protein. Of more than 250,000 distinct CDR3 sequences listed, roughly 80% are singletons. The clonotype was recovered from a human donor with aplastic anemia. The specimen sequenced was sorted CD4+, CD8+, or CD8+CD57+ T cells (not recorded which) from PBMCs.

In nucleotides, the CDR3 is TGTGCCAGTAGTCGACTAGGGGGGCAAGAGACCCAGTACTTC. Protein product: CASSRLGGQETQYF. The chain has TRBV19 and TRBJ2-5; possibly TRBD1 or TRBD2 for D (6 bases each). CDR1 LNHDA and CDR2 SQIVND come from the germline V gene (reference sequence). This CDR3 contains 14 residues. Trimming shortened V by 5 bases and J by 2 bases, and 12 bases separated the two germline ends.